This T cell receptor (beta chain) was identified during a study of T-cell reconstitution after alpha-beta-depleted transplantation in children listed by TCRdb under 2016. The study in broad terms: T-cell immune reconstitution after TCRalphabeta/CD19-depleted allogeneic hematopoietic cell transplantation in children was quantitatively tracked in the study by means of TCR repertoire profiling. Overall study results and their limits: About two months after transplant, the apparently early recovery of alphabetaT-cell counts reportedly depended on just several hundred clones that had expanded rapidly and came from non-depleted graft cells. The frequencies of hyperexpanded clones fell over the following months, and after one year, T-cell counts and TCRbeta diversity were mostly attributed to newly produced T cells. The high TCRbeta diversity at day 60 in some patients was ascribed to recipient T cells and intrathymic progenitors that had survived conditioning.

This clonotype was seen ten or more times. The antigen it binds to is not known. No clone much larger than this one lies a single base away; base qualities are absent. The treatment or condition label corresponds to: allogeneic hematopoietic cell transplantation with graft depleted of TCRalphabeta T cells and CD19 B cells. Transplant recipients were children who received TCRalphabeta/CD19-depleted allogeneic hematopoietic cell grafts. V is shortened by 6 bases, J by 2 bases, and the region joining them spans 18 bases. The CDR3 numbers 16 residues from cysteine through phenylalanine. Only the CDR3 DNA is retained, 48 bases long and in frame from the first base. The library was generated by PCR. Sequencing was carried out with an Illumina HiSeq 2500. TCR library preparation used molecular barcoding, with unique molecular identifiers applied to normalize quantification of the TCRbeta repertoire. TCRdb reprocessed the public reads (quality trimming at Q25 with fastp, clone calling with MiXCR) and kept in-frame beta chains. One record per CDR3 amino acid sequence lists the most common genes and DNA. The sample table contains hundreds of thousands of distinct CDR3 sequences; only one count was recorded for 7.5% to 9.5% of them. The biggest ten clones account for 35% to 45% of the sample.

The TCR originated in a male patient aged 2 to 9 who had a stem cell transplant for acute myeloid leukemia, so the T cells may come from the graft donor. The chain couples TRBV12-3 or TRBV12-4 to TRBJ2-3; the D call is possibly TRBD1 or TRBD2, each sharing 5 bases. Sequencing used PBMCs, mostly from graft donor cells, obtained 360 days after TCRalphabeta/CD19-depleted stem cell transplant. The CDR3 region: CASRVSTAGATDTQYF. Read as DNA, the sequence is TGTGCCAGCAGGGTTTCGACAGCCGGGGCCACAGATACGCAGTATTTT.